Below, 3 T cell receptor beta chains from the same sample are listed, as sequenced in a study of T-cell reconstitution after alpha-beta-depleted transplantation in children (dated by TCRdb to 2016 to 2017). Receptors were amplified or captured by PCR. TCRdb shows the sequencer as Illumina HiSeq 2500. TCR library preparation used molecular barcoding, with unique molecular identifiers applied to normalize quantification of the TCRbeta repertoire. The public sequencing data were trimmed at Q25 with fastp and processed into clonotypes with MiXCR by TCRdb, which kept only in-frame beta chains. Merged by CDR3 protein, the rows form single entries marked with the most common genes and DNA. Within this sample are hundreds of thousands of distinct CDR3 sequences, with approximately 13% of them counted one time only. The ten biggest clones cover over 2% of the sample. In light of the paper, this sample's treatment or condition label describes: allogeneic hematopoietic cell transplantation with graft depleted of TCRalphabeta T cells and CD19 B cells.

Here the sequenced sample was PBMCs, mostly from graft donor cells, taken 360 days after TCRalphabeta/CD19-depleted stem cell transplant. Receptors originate from a male patient between 10 and 17 years old who had a stem cell transplant for acute myeloid leukemia, so the T cells may come from the graft donor.

This clonotype has just a few counts. The genes are TRBV30 and TRBJ2-3; TRBD2 matches 7 bases. The germline V gene has CDR1 GTSNPN and CDR2 SVGIG (reference sequence). This CDR3 comprises 13 residues. V shed 8 bases and J 4 bases; nucleotides not matched to a gene: 9. This chain's CDR3 is CARRGSPSDTQYF. The CDR3 DNA reads TGTGCCCGGCGGGGGTCCCCCTCAGATACGCAGTATTTT. Using reference TRBV30 and TRBJ2-3 for the parts outside the CDR3, the full variable domain is SQTIHQWPATLVQPVGSPLSLECTVEGTSNPNLYWYRQAAGRGLQLLFYSVGIGQISSEVPQNLSASRPQDRQFILSSKKLLLSDSGFYLCARRGSPSDTQYFGPGTRLTVL.

The sample holds many counts of this clonotype. V is TRBV5-6 and J is TRBJ2-7; possibly TRBD2 for D (5 bases). Germline V lookup: CDR1 SGHDT, CDR2 YYEEEE. This CDR3 is 14 amino acids long. Deletions cut 2 bases from V and 3 bases from J, with 12 bases between. This CDR3 reads CASSLPPGNYEQYF. The CDR3 DNA reads as TGTGCCAGCAGCTTACCTCCGGGGAACTACGAGCAGTACTTC.

The V and J genes are TRBV20-1 and TRBJ1-5; the match to TRBD1 covers 9 bases. The CDR3 consists of 17 residues. Germline V lookup: CDR1 DFQATT, CDR2 SNEGSKA (reference sequence). Trimming cost V 1 base and J 1 base; bases outside gene matches: 8. The CDR3 sequence: CSARGNAGQGSNQPQHF. CDR3 bases: TGCAGTGCTAGAGGAAACGCCGGACAGGGGAGCAATCAGCCCCAGCATTTT.